The 10 T cell receptor beta chains below come from one sample, sequenced in a study of naive and memory T cell subsets. Two oligonucleotides, mixed equimolar, formed the beta constant-region primer covering TRBC1 and TRBC2. One entry per CDR3 protein, called by TCRdb with MiXCR from the UMI-ligation and nested PCR reads. The sample consists of around 160,000 distinct CDR3 sequences, around 15% of them appearing once. Sequences were obtained from naive CD4+ T cells from blood. The receptor set was obtained from a human donor in good health.

The chain combines TRBV5-1 with TRBJ2-5, with TRBD1 matching over 10 bases. V was pared by 3 bases and J by 5 bases, with 4 bases of the junction left unmatched. The germline CDR1 and CDR2 sequences are SGHRS and YFSETQ. The CDR3 totals 14 residues. This CDR3 is CASSWDRGMETQYF. As DNA, the CDR3 is TGCGCCAGCAGCTGGGACAGGGGAATGGAGACCCAGTACTTC. Using reference TRBV5-1 and TRBJ2-5 for the parts outside the CDR3, the full variable domain is KAGVTQTPRYLIKTRGQQVTLSCSPISGHRSVSWYQQTPGQGLQFLFEYFSETQRNKGNFPGRFSGRQFSNSRSEMNVSTLELGDSALYLCASSWDRGMETQYFGPGTRLLVL.

The rearrangement links TRBV5-4 to TRBJ2-3; 10 bases fit TRBD2. The germline CDR1 and CDR2 sequences are SGHNT and YYREEE (reference sequence). This CDR3 is built from 18 residues. V shed 1 base, J shed 2 bases, and the junction held 10 bases outside the gene matches. CDR3 sequence reads: CASSLRFGLADLTDTQYF. Here the CDR3 DNA reads TGTGCCAGCAGCTTGCGATTTGGACTAGCGGACCTCACAGATACGCAGTATTTT.

This chain connects TRBV12-3 or TRBV12-4 to TRBJ1-2; D call uncertain. The length of the CDR3 is 13 residues. The ends were cut back, 4 bases at V and 2 bases at J, with 8 bases in the middle. CDR3 coding DNA: TGTGCCAGCAGTTCCTCAGAGAACTATGGCTACACCTTC. Amino acid sequence: CASSSSENYGYTF.

The J gene is TRBJ1-1, the V gene TRBV29-1; tentative D call: TRBD1 (6 bases). This CDR3 is 12 amino acids long. CDR1 and CDR2 from the germline V gene are SQVTM and ANQGSEA. V gave up 5 bases and J gave up 5 bases, with 12 bases separating them. The CDR3 DNA reads TGCAGCGTTAGGGGGGGCGGAACTGAAGCTTTCTTT. Protein sequence: CSVRGGGTEAFF.

The chain couples TRBV25-1 to TRBJ2-3, with 8 bases matching TRBD2. This CDR3 has 16 residues. Germline CDR1 reads MGHDK; CDR2 reads SYGVNS. Trimming cost V 6 bases and J 3 bases; bases outside gene matches: 11. The chain's CDR3 is CASSAIAGLGTDTQYF. The CDR3 DNA is TGTGCCAGCAGCGCAATAGCGGGGCTGGGGACAGATACGCAGTATTTT.

This clonotype was counted at least ten times. The rearrangement links TRBV6-4 to TRBJ2-3; D possibly corresponds to TRBD2 (6 bases). Per the germline V gene, CDR1 is MRHNA and CDR2 is SNTAGT. Trimming removed 0 bases at V and 5 bases at J, with 6 bases between. This CDR3 has 13 amino acids. This chain's CDR3 is CASSDSEGDTQYF. The CDR3 nucleotides are TGTGCCAGCAGTGACTCGGAGGGAGATACGCAGTATTTT.

CDR3 in DNA: TGCAGTGCTAGGAGTAGGTACAGGGGGCGCCTGGGGGCCAACGTCCTGACTTTC. The encoded protein is CSARSRYRGRLGANVLTF. The chain combines TRBV20-1 with TRBJ2-6; 9 bases are a match to TRBD1. CDR1 is DFQATT, CDR2 SNEGSKA, per germline (reference sequence). J was trimmed by 4 bases and V by 3 bases; bases with no gene match: 13. This CDR3 is built from 18 residues.

The genes are TRBV2 and TRBJ2-6; 12 bases align to TRBD1. With V trimmed by 10 bases and J by 2 bases, 6 bases remained unmatched. The CDR3 is 16 residues long. From germline, CDR1 is SNHLY and CDR2 FYNNEI. The CDR3 nucleotides read TGTGCCACGAGCGGGACAGGGGGCGCTGGGGCCAACGTCCTGACTTTC. Its protein is CATSGTGGAGANVLTF.

There are a few counts of this clonotype. This chain links TRBV20-1 with TRBJ2-7; 10 bases map to TRBD2. From germline, CDR1 is DFQATT and CDR2 SNEGSKA (reference sequence). V dropped 3 bases and J dropped 5; count of bases not matched to a gene: 7. This CDR3 is 14 amino acids long. CDR3 in DNA: TGCAGTGCTAGGCTAGCGGGAGACCCCAACGAGCAGTACTTC. It yields the protein CSARLAGDPNEQYF.

The chain employs TRBV20-1 and TRBJ1-5; TRBD1 might be the D (5 bases). The germline V and J ends were trimmed by 5 bases and 0 bases, with 14 bases remaining between them. The CDR3 is 15 amino acids. The V gene's germline CDR1 is DFQATT and CDR2 SNEGSKA (reference sequence). CDR3 sequence reads: CSASLSTASNQPQHF. The CDR3 nucleotides are TGCAGTGCTTCGCTTTCGACAGCTAGCAATCAGCCCCAGCATTTT.